The T cell receptor beta chain under discussion was sequenced for a study of T cell responses to AZD1222 COVID-19 vaccine. Whole-study results and caveats: Clonal diversity was possibly underestimated; the donors were predominantly white British and more often female.

Profiling relied on immunoSEQ multiplex PCR, and the TCRdb table lists in-frame clones only, not all of them. The table lists 100,000 to 150,000 clones, roughly 85% of them singletons. Remarks on this clone: The antigen is not known.

This clonotype was obtained from an adult who received the AZD1222 COVID-19 vaccine. Source: peripheral blood, taken 28 days after the second AZD1222 dose.

The CDR3 spells CASSGNGYGYTF. Here the CDR3 DNA reads TGTGCCAGCTCGGGCAACGGCTATGGCTACACCTTC. The V call is TRBV6-5, the J call TRBJ1-2, with D hard to call. V was shortened by 8 bases and J by 4 bases, with 11 bases between the two germline ends. The CDR3 contains 12 residues. In germline, CDR1 is MNHEY, CDR2 SVGAGI.